Here is one T cell receptor beta chain with its context. Its antigen is unidentified. Clones were sequenced by immunoSEQ multiplex PCR, and TCRdb holds only the in-frame ones, with some missing. The data contain tens of thousands of clones, around 83% of them singletons. This sample is part of a study of OX40 agonist ivuxolimab in advanced cancers. Study-level information: At 0.01 to 10 mg/kg, ivuxolimab was administered intravenously to patients every 2 weeks. Three patients got partial responses; one had hepatocellular carcinoma and two had cutaneous melanoma. With a range of roughly 20 to 80, age averaged roughly 60 years, and around 80% were male.

Study-level findings and limits: There was clonal expansion of CD4+ and CD8+ blood T cells by week 6 at 0.1 to 3.0 mg/kg.

This TCR came from an adult with an advanced solid tumor such as melanoma, head and neck, liver or kidney cancer. The specimen was CD4+ or CD8+ T cells sorted from blood, collected in a trial of the OX40 agonist ivuxolimab.

The CDR3: CASSEQGVVYGYTF. For the CDR3, the DNA is TGTGCCAGCAGTGAACAGGGCGTAGTCTATGGCTACACCTTC. This rearrangement joins TRBV2 to TRBJ1-2, with D possibly matching TRBD1 (5 bases). Trimming took off 2 bases at V and 4 bases at J, with 11 bases between the two ends. Germline V lookup: CDR1 SNHLY, CDR2 FYNNEI. This CDR3 region has 14 residues.